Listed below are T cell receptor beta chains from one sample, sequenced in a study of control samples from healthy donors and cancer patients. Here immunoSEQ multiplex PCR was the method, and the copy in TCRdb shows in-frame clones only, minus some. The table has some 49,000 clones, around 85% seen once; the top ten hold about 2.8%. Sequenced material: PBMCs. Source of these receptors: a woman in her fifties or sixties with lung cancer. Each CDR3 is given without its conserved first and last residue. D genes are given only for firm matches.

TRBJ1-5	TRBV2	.	ASSTDSNQPQH
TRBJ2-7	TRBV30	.	ALTPGHSYEQY
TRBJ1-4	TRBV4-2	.	ASSQDLRTDGEKLF
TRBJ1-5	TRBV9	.	ASSADGGNQPQH
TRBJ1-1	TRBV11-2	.	ASSRGAGNTEAF
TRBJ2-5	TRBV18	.	ASSPGERKTQY
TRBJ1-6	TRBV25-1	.	ASSGSDRSPLH
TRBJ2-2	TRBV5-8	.	AEGRGPNTGELF
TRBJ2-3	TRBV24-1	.	ATSDFGGSTQY
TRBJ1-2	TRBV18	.	ASSPQGSLAYGYT
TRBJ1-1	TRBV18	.	ASSPRVGERTEAF
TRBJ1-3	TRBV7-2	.	ASSSQGRSGNTIY
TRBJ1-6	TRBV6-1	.	ASSDQFNSPLH
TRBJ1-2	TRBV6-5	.	ASMQTGNYGYT
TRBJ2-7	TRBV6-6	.	ASSYGLTDGSYEQY
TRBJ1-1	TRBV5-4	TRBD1	ASSQVGTGIMNTEAF
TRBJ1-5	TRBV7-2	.	ASSLSWSQPQH
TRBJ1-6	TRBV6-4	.	ASSGGTVNSPLH
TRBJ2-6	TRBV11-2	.	ASSLAHGSVNVLT
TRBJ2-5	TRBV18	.	ASSPTKGGGETQY
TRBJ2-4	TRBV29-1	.	SARGQGKGIQY
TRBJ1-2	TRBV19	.	ASSPRDRSNYGYT